These 3 T cell receptor beta chains came from one sample sequenced in a study of blood T cells in healthy people across ages. The authors ran a second PCR of about 7 to 12 cycles using a sample-barcoded 5' primer and a J-beta primer mix. One entry per CDR3 protein results from TCRdb running MiXCR on the 5' RACE reads. The table records 550,000 to 750,000 distinct CDR3 sequences, roughly 21% of them present only once. What was sequenced was blood. These receptors came from a man between 65 and 85 years old in good health.

J is TRBJ2-5 and V is TRBV5-1; 12 bases align to TRBD2. Trimming took 3 bases from V and 4 from J; bases not matched to a gene: 4. Germline values: CDR1 SGHRS, CDR2 YFSETQ. The CDR3 consists of 15 residues. In DNA, the CDR3 is TGCGCCAGCAGCTCAAGGGGACTAGCGGGAGAGACCCAGTACTTC. It yields the protein CASSSRGLAGETQYF.

The V gene is TRBV5-1, the J gene TRBJ2-1, with 9 bases aligning to TRBD2. The CDR3 is 15 residues long. V lost 4 bases to trimming and J lost 2 bases; unmatched junction nucleotides: 4. Germline V gene sequence: CDR1 SGHRS, CDR2 YFSETQ. DNA of the CDR3: TGCGCCAGCAGCGAAACTAGCGGGCCCTACAATGAGCAGTTCTTC. It is translated as CASSETSGPYNEQFF.

In this sample, this clonotype turned up a few times. The chain couples TRBV7-2 to TRBJ2-1; D unclear. V was trimmed by 5 bases and J by 4 bases, leaving 12 bases between them. The length of the CDR3 is 14 residues. The germline CDR1 and CDR2 sequences are SGHTA and FQGNSA. CDR3 sequence: CASSPDGYYNEQFF. The CDR3 DNA is TGTGCCAGCAGCCCCGACGGCTATTACAATGAGCAGTTCTTC.